This T cell receptor beta chain was sequenced for a study of T-cell memory formation after mild COVID-19. Study information: Largely, the TCR clusters proved donor specific. General observations from the study: Cross-reactive memory apparently joined, as some responding clones appeared in pre-infection memory.

The CDR3 runs 16 residues. Trimming removed 2 bases from V and 4 bases from J, with 17 bases in between. Germline lookup yields CDR1 MGHRA and CDR2 YSYEKL. Worth noting for this clonotype: The antigen is not known.

TCRalpha and TCRbeta libraries used 5'RACE with constant-segment primers and UMIs. Using its own MiXCR run on the 5' RACE reads, TCRdb lists one record per CDR3 protein. The table records under 550,000 distinct CDR3 sequences, about a sixth of them present only once. The TCR originated in a man aged 18 to 35 who had mild COVID-19 (a few samples of this study predate the infection). Cell type and time point are not known. The V gene is TRBV4-1, the J gene TRBJ1-2, with D maybe TRBD1 (6 bases). The material sequenced was PBMCs or a T cell subset sorted from them (not recorded which). The CDR3 DNA reads TGCGCCAGCAGCCAACCTCTTACAGGGTCCGGCTATGGCTACACCTTC. The encoded protein is CASSQPLTGSGYGYTF.